Each of the 18 T cell receptor beta chains below was sequenced from the same sample in a study of CD8 T cells in Susac syndrome. Random hexamers were used to reverse transcribe roughly 0.5 to 1 ug of RNA. Each CDR3 protein is one row after TCRdb ran MiXCR on the immunoSEQ multiplex PCR reads. Here the sample spans 65,000 to 85,000 distinct CDR3 sequences, roughly 92% being singletons. Specimen: CD8+ T cells from PBMCs. The receptors were sampled from a human donor with Susac syndrome.

The chain uses TRBV20-1 and TRBJ2-3; TRBD2 agrees at 11 bases. V lost 2 bases and J lost 0; bases outside the gene matches: 4. CDR3 length: 16 residues. CDR1 DFQATT and CDR2 SNEGSKA come from the germline V gene (reference sequence). CDR3 sequence reads: CSARPRLAGSTDTQYF. The CDR3 bases are TGCAGTGCTAGACCCCGACTAGCGGGGAGCACAGATACGCAGTATTTT.

This clonotype showed up just a few times. The chain joins TRBV12-3 or TRBV12-4 to TRBJ1-1; D unresolved. CDR3 length: 11 residues. Deletions cut 6 bases from V and 1 base from J, with 3 bases between. The CDR3, as DNA: TGTGCCAGCAGCCCGAACACTGAAGCTTTCTTT. Its protein is CASSPNTEAFF.

The chain has TRBV10-3 and TRBJ2-1, with 9 bases aligning to TRBD2. Germline V gene sequence: CDR1 ENHRY, CDR2 SYGVKD. The trim removed 10 bases at V and 4 bases at J, leaving 5 bases unmatched. The CDR3 runs to 13 residues. CDR3 region: CATREGRYNEQFF. The CDR3, as DNA: TGTGCCACGCGGGAGGGCCGTTACAATGAGCAGTTCTTC.

V gene TRBV23-1 combines with J gene TRBJ1-3, with no clear D. TRBV23-1 is an ORF; its function is uncertain. This CDR3 is built from 16 residues. Trimming cost V 2 bases and J 9 bases, with 20 bases left between them. The CDR3 protein is CASSQRRINSGVTIYF. As DNA, the CDR3 is TGCGCCAGCAGTCAACGCAGGATAAATTCTGGTGTCACCATATATTTT.

This chain links TRBV10-3 with TRBJ2-1; no clear D. The V end was cut by 6 bases, the J end by 4 bases, with 22 bases between. CDR3 length equals 17 residues. CDR1 ENHRY and CDR2 SYGVKD come from the germline V gene. CDR3 residues: CAISARGSTQSYNEQFF. CDR3 coding DNA: TGTGCCATCAGCGCCAGAGGATCAACTCAATCGTACAATGAGCAGTTCTTC.

This sequence joins TRBV11-1 and TRBJ2-1, with TRBD1 matching 12 bases. Germline loops: CDR1 SGHAT, CDR2 FQDESV (reference sequence). This CDR3 is built from 21 residues. The V and J ends lost 6 bases and 0 bases, in that order; junction bases with no gene match: 18. In nucleotides, the CDR3 is TGTGCCAGCAGTCACCCCGCAGGGACAGGGGGCGGAGGAGACTCCTACAATGAGCAGTTCTTC. It codes for CASSHPAGTGGGGDSYNEQFF.

V is TRBV20-1 and J is TRBJ2-5; 7 nucleotides agree with TRBD2. This CDR3 comprises 15 residues. Germline assignment: CDR1 DFQATT and CDR2 SNEGSKA (reference sequence). V shed 0 bases and J 1 base; nucleotides not matched to a gene: 5. CDR3 DNA: TGCAGTGCTAGAGAGGGAGGGCACCGCCAAGAGACCCAGTACTTC. It codes for CSAREGGHRQETQYF.

The chain is built from TRBV20-1 and TRBJ1-5; D gene uncertain. CDR1 and CDR2 from the germline V gene are DFQATT and SNEGSKA (reference sequence). The V and J ends lost 3 bases and 2 bases respectively, with 5 bases between them. The CDR3 has 12 residues. The CDR3 DNA reads TGCAGTGCTAGGGACCGCAATCAGCCCCAGCATTTT. Protein product: CSARDRNQPQHF.

The chain is built from TRBV4-1 and TRBJ2-1; D might be TRBD2 (5 bases). The germline CDR1 and CDR2 sequences are MGHRA and YSYEKL. This CDR3 spans 16 amino acids. With 1 base removed from V and 8 bases from J, the gap between germline ends came to 18 bases. The CDR3 DNA follows: TGCGCCAGCAGCCAAGTAACGGGGATTGAGGGTCATGAGCAGTTCTTC. Translating gives CASSQVTGIEGHEQFF.

This rearrangement joins TRBV2 to TRBJ2-7; D may be TRBD2 (5 bases). CDR3 length: 16 amino acids. Germline CDR1 and CDR2: SNHLY and FYNNEI. Trimming took 3 bases from V and 2 from J, leaving 17 bases between them. CDR3 in DNA: TGTGCCAGCAGTGATCTAGGAGCGGTATCCCCCTACGAGCAGTACTTC. Protein product: CASSDLGAVSPYEQYF.

The chain carries TRBV11-3 and TRBJ2-2, with D perhaps TRBD2 (6 bases). Looked up from germline, CDR1 is SGHNT and CDR2 is YENEEA. The CDR3 length is 13 residues. V shed 5 bases and J shed 8 bases, with 12 bases lying between them. The CDR3 coding sequence is TGTGCCAGCAGCCCACTGGCGGGGGGGGAGCTGTTTTTT. Amino acid sequence: CASSPLAGGELFF. The complete variable domain, with remaining parts taken from reference TRBV11-3 and TRBJ2-2, reads EAGVVQSPRYKIIEKKQPVAFWCNPISGHNTLYWYLQNLGQGPELLIRYENEEAVDDSQLPKDRFSAERLKGVDSTLKIQPAELGDSAVYLCASSPLAGGELFFGEGSRLTVL.

The V call is TRBV2, the J call TRBJ2-1; D call uncertain. In germline, CDR1 is SNHLY, CDR2 FYNNEI. V gave up 6 bases and J gave up 15 bases, with 15 bases separating them. The CDR3 runs 11 residues. The CDR3 protein is CASSRATSPFF. The DNA for the CDR3 is TGTGCCAGCAGCCGAGCGACGTCGCCGTTCTTC.

The rearrangement joins TRBV27 to TRBJ2-1, with 8 bases that match TRBD2. Looked up from germline, CDR1 is MNHEY and CDR2 is SMNVEV (reference sequence). The CDR3 extends over 17 amino acids. V lost 7 bases and J lost 0; bases outside the gene matches: 11. This chain's CDR3 is CASNPLADLSSYNEQFF. The CDR3 DNA follows: TGTGCCAGCAACCCACTAGCGGATCTAAGCTCCTACAATGAGCAGTTCTTC.

This sequence joins TRBV7-2 and TRBJ2-3; TRBD1 might be the D (6 bases). The CDR3 spans 17 residues. Germline V gives CDR1 SGHTA, CDR2 FQGNSA. V was clipped by 2 bases and J by 2 bases, with 17 bases between them. The CDR3 reads CASSLSEFQGHTDTQYF. Here the CDR3 DNA reads TGTGCCAGCAGCTTATCGGAATTTCAGGGGCACACAGATACGCAGTATTTT.

V and J are TRBV7-2 and TRBJ2-1; 11 nucleotides match TRBD2. The CDR3 extends over 16 amino acids. The trim removed 1 base at V and 7 bases at J, leaving 6 bases unmatched. Germline V gene lookup returns CDR1 SGHTA and CDR2 FQGNSA. CDR3 DNA: TGTGCCAGCAGCTTAGGCCTTAGCGGGAGGGTTAATGAGCAGTTCTTC. Translation gives CASSLGLSGRVNEQFF.

This chain joins TRBV7-9 and TRBJ2-7, with D possibly being TRBD2 (6 bases). The CDR3 sequence is 15 residues long. Looked up from germline, CDR1 is SEHNR and CDR2 is FQNEAQ (reference sequence). V lost 6 bases and J 0 bases, leaving 15 bases between the germline ends. CDR3 in DNA: TGTGCCAGCAGTACTGTGGGGAGGTCCTCCTACGAGCAGTACTTC. It is translated as CASSTVGRSSYEQYF.

Here the CDR3 DNA reads TGCAGTGCTCCTGACAGGGAGAACACCGGGGAGCTGTTTTTT. Its translation is CSAPDRENTGELFF. This sequence joins TRBV20-1 and TRBJ2-2; 7 bases line up with TRBD1. CDR1 is DFQATT and CDR2 is SNEGSKA in the germline V gene (reference sequence). Losses at the gene ends were 5 bases for V and 1 base for J; bases not matched to a gene: 4. The CDR3 consists of 14 residues.

The chain uses TRBV6-1 and TRBJ2-1; possibly TRBD1 or TRBD2 for D (5 bases each). The germline V gene has CDR1 MNHNS and CDR2 SASEGT. The CDR3 has 15 amino acids. V dropped 4 bases and J dropped 4 bases, with 14 bases sitting between them. CDR3 amino acids: CASSVDGAPYNEQFF. Here the CDR3 DNA reads TGTGCCAGCAGTGTTGACGGGGCCCCATACAATGAGCAGTTCTTC.